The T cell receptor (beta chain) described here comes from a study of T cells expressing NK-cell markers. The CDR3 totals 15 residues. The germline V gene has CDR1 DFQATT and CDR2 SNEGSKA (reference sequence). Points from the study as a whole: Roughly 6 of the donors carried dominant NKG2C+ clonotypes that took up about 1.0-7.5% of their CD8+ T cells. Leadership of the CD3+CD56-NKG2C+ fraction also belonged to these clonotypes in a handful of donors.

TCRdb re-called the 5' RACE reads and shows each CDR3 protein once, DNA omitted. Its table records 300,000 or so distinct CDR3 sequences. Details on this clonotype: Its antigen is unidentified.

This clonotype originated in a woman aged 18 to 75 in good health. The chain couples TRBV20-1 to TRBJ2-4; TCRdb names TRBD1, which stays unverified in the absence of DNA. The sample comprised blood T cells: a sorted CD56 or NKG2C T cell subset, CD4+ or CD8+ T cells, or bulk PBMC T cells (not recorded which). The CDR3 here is CSATRQTGGKNIQYF.